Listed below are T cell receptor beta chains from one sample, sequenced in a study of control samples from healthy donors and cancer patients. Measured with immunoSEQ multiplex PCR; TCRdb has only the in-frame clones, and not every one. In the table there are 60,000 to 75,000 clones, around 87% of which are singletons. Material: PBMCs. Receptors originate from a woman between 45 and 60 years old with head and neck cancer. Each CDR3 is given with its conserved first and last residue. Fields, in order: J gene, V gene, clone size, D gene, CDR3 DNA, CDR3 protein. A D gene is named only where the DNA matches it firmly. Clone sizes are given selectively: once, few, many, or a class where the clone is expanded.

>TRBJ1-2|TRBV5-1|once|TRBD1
TGCGCCAGCAGCTTTTTTACACTTGCCCTGACAGGGACCAACTATGGCTACACCTTC
CASSFFTLALTGTNYGYTF
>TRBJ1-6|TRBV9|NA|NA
TGTGCCAGCAGCGTAGGGGGGTATGGTTCACCCCTCCACTTT
CASSVGGYGSPLHF
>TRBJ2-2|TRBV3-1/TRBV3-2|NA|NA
TGTGCCAGCAGCGAAGGGGGGCTAGCAGTCGGCACCGGGGAGCTGTTTTTT
CASSEGGLAVGTGELFF
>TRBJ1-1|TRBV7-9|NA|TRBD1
TGTGCCAGCAGCCAACAGGGGACCACTGAAGCTTTCTTT
CASSQQGTTEAFF
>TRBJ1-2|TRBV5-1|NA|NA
TGCGCCAGCAGCTTGCTACAGAGAAACTATGGCTACACCTTC
CASSLLQRNYGYTF
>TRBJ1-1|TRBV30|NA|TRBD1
TGTGCCTGGAGTGGTGGACAGGGGAGGTCTGAAGCTTTCTTT
CAWSGGQGRSEAFF
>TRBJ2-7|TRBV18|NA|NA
TGTGCCAGCTCACCAGAATTCGGCGAGCAGTACTTC
CASSPEFGEQYF
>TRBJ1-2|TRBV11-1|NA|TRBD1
TGTGCCAGCAGCGGTGGGACAGGGTTTAACTATGGCTACACCTTC
CASSGGTGFNYGYTF
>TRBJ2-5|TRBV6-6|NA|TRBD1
TGTGCCAGCAGTTACTGGGGGACAGAGGAGACCCAGTACTTC
CASSYWGTEETQYF
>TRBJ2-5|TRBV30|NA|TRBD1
TGTGCCTGCCACCGGGACAGGGGGTCCCAAGAGACCCAGTACTTC
CACHRDRGSQETQYF
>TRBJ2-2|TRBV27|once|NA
TGTGCCAGCAGTTTAGGGGTTTCCGGGGAGCTGTTTTTT
CASSLGVSGELFF
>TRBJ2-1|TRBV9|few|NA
TGTGCCAGCAGCGTAGCTACGGAGAGAAATGAGCAGTTCTTC
CASSVATERNEQFF
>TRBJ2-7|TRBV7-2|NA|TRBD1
TGTGCCAGCAGTTTTAGACAGGGGGCAATGGACGAGCAGTACTTC
CASSFRQGAMDEQYF
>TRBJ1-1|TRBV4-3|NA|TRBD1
TGCGCCAGCAGCCAGGTCCAGGGGGCAGGCACTGAAGCTTTCTTT
CASSQVQGAGTEAFF
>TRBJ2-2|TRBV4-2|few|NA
TGTGCCAGCAGCCAAGGAGGGGAGCTGGGTCCAACCGGGGAGCTGTTTTTT
CASSQGGELGPTGELFF
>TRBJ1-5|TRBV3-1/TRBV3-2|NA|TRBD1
TGTGCCAGCAGCATAACAGGGGTTAACCAGCCCCAGCATTTT
CASSITGVNQPQHF
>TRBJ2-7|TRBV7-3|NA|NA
TGTGCCAGCAGCTTAAATTGGCTGCGGGTTGTCTACGAGCAGTACTTC
CASSLNWLRVVYEQYF
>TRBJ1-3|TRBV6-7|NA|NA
TGTGCCAGCACGGTCAGAGGAGAAAGAAGCTCTGGAAACACCATATATTTT
CASTVRGERSSGNTIYF
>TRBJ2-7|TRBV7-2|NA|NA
TGTGCCAGCAGCTTAGATTGGGGCGAGCAGTACTTC
CASSLDWGEQYF